The clone carrying this TCR beta chain was recorded many times. Its antigen is unidentified. Via MiXCR, TCRdb re-called the 5' RACE reads, giving one row per CDR3 protein. Among 70,000 or so distinct CDR3 sequences listed, about 6% were seen once. Germline loops: CDR1 SGHAT, CDR2 FQNNGV. The CDR3 has 13 residues. Trimming took off 1 base at V and 5 bases at J, with 6 bases between the two ends. These data are taken from a study of T cells after yellow fever vaccination. Study-level findings and limits: Although the secondary response was weaker, it peaked faster, at day 5 versus 15.

J is TRBJ2-1 and V is TRBV11-2; a weak D match, TRBD1 (5 bases). The sequencing used CD4+ T cells sorted from PBMCs, collected approximately 16 days after the first yellow fever vaccination. The sequence was obtained from a man aged 18 to 29 who received the YFV17D yellow fever vaccine. CDR3 residues: CASSLGGHNEQFF. DNA of the CDR3: TGTGCCAGCAGCTTAGGGGGCCACAATGAGCAGTTCTTC.